This TCR beta chain was identified during a study of regulatory T cells in long-lasting Graves disease. Sample time point: newly diagnosed GD, antithyroid drugs for less than 3 months. PBMC RNA served as the TCR library source. Arm-PCR of CDR3 regions and iRepertoire HTBI primers were the basis on which TCR beta libraries were built. TCRdb redid the calling of the multiplex PCR reads with MiXCR, one entry per CDR3 protein. The sample holds about 560,000 distinct CDR3 sequences, about 15% seen once. This clonotype was counted between two and nine times. These records were also assigned to another study, of T cells in Graves' hyperthyroidism and ophthalmopathy. As that study records: Progression to ophthalmopathy was predicted a median of roughly 6.8 months early.

The origin of this receptor is a young man with Graves disease. This specimen consisted of peripheral blood mononuclear cells (PBMCs), obtained at new diagnosis, from a patient treated with antithyroid drugs.

CDR3 region: CASSEWDGGVETQYF. CDR3 coding DNA: TGTGCCAGCAGCGAATGGGACGGGGGAGTAGAGACCCAGTACTTC. The gene calls are TRBV9 and TRBJ2-5, with a tentative D call TRBD2 (6 bases). CDR3 length: 15 residues. V was pared by 3 bases and J by 4 bases, with 16 bases between. CDR1 SGDLS and CDR2 YYNGEE come from the germline V gene.